The 11 T cell receptor beta chains below all came from one sample that was sequenced in a study of T cell responses to AZD1222 COVID-19 vaccine. Sequenced by immunoSEQ multiplex PCR; TCRdb stores in-frame clones only, minus some. This table has some 120,000 clones, roughly 85% appearing once. Sample: peripheral blood, taken on day 0 of MenACWY control vaccination. The receptors derive from an adult in good health.

This chain connects TRBV5-1 to TRBJ2-7, with TRBD1 matching 7 bases. CDR3 length: 15 amino acids. V lost 4 bases, J lost 1 base, and 8 bases stayed unmatched. CDR1 is SGHRS and CDR2 is YFSETQ in the germline V gene. Here the CDR3 reads CASSPWTGGSYEQYF. The CDR3 region has the DNA TGCGCCAGCAGCCCGTGGACAGGAGGATCCTACGAGCAGTACTTC.

The genes are TRBV20-1 and TRBJ2-5; 12 bases fit TRBD1. CDR3 length: 15 amino acids. V shed 3 bases and J 5 bases; nucleotides not matched to a gene: 7. Germline V CDR1 and CDR2: DFQATT, SNEGSKA (reference sequence). The CDR3 spells CSASGGTGGLETQYF. CDR3 in DNA: TGCAGTGCTAGTGGCGGGACAGGGGGCCTCGAGACCCAGTACTTC.

This chain connects TRBV6-7 to TRBJ1-2; no definite D call. TRBV6-7 carries the ORF label, with uncertain function. Between the trimmed V and J ends, which lost 4 bases and 6 bases, there was a span of 15 bases. The CDR3 loop spans 14 amino acids. CDR3 protein: CASSSTICSHGYTF. In nucleotides, the CDR3 is TGTGCCAGCAGTTCCACAATTTGCAGCCATGGCTACACCTTC.

This chain uses TRBV19 with TRBJ2-5; the D gene is possibly TRBD2 (6 bases). Germline CDR1 reads LNHDA; CDR2 reads SQIVND (reference sequence). V shed 6 bases and J shed 5 bases, with 10 bases lying between them. The CDR3 spans 12 residues. The CDR3 DNA reads as TGTGCCAGTAGCCAAGCGGGTGAGACCCAGTACTTC. It encodes CASSQAGETQYF. The full variable domain, its missing parts supplied by reference TRBV19 and TRBJ2-5, is DGGITQSPKYLFRKEGQNVTLSCEQNLNHDAMYWYRQDPGQGLRLIYYSQIVNDFQKGDIAEGYSVSREKKESFPLTVTSAQKNPTAFYLCASSQAGETQYFGPGTRLLVL.

This clone was seen more than once but under ten times. This chain uses TRBV7-6 with TRBJ1-5, with D possibly matching TRBD1 (6 bases). CDR1 and CDR2 (germline): SGHVS, FNYEAQ. Trimming left V 5 bases short and J 1 base short, with 15 bases between. The CDR3 runs to 16 residues. CDR3 protein: CASSPGTRESNQPQHF. CDR3 DNA sequence: TGTGCCAGCAGCCCCGGGACAAGGGAAAGCAATCAGCCCCAGCATTTT.

The rearrangement links TRBV28 to TRBJ2-7; tentative D call: TRBD2 (6 bases). This CDR3 has 13 amino acids. V was clipped by 8 bases and J by 0 bases, with 11 bases between them. Per germline, CDR1 MDHEN and CDR2 SYDVKM. Here the CDR3 DNA reads TGTGCCAGCCGGGAGACAGACTCCTACGAGCAGTACTTC. Protein: CASRETDSYEQYF.

The V gene is TRBV19, the J gene TRBJ2-5; tentatively, D is TRBD2 (5 bases). The CDR3 consists of 15 residues. Trimming stripped 6 bases from V and 4 bases from J, with 18 bases between. Germline V CDR1 and CDR2: LNHDA, SQIVND (reference sequence). The CDR3: CASSALMGRGETQYF. The DNA of the CDR3 is TGTGCCAGTAGCGCCTTAATGGGTCGGGGAGAGACCCAGTACTTC.

The J gene is TRBJ1-1, the V gene TRBV29-1; TRBD1 agrees at 7 bases. The V gene's germline CDR1 is SQVTM and CDR2 ANQGSEA. Losses at the gene ends were 6 bases for V and 0 bases for J; bases not matched to a gene: 4. This CDR3 region has 13 residues. The CDR3 reads CSVEGQLNTEAFF. CDR3 nucleotides: TGCAGCGTGGAGGGACAGTTGAACACTGAAGCTTTCTTT.

V gene TRBV7-3 combines with J gene TRBJ2-5, with D possibly TRBD2 on 7 matching bases. Germline assignment: CDR1 SGHTA and CDR2 FQGTGA. The CDR3 length is 16 residues. V was cut by 5 bases and J by 4 bases, with 20 bases left in between. This CDR3 reads CASSPAGGLGRETQYF. In nucleotides, the CDR3 is TGTGCCAGCAGCCCAGCCGGGGGGCTGGGGAGAGAGACCCAGTACTTC.

The chain uses TRBV9 and TRBJ2-3, with D uncertain. The V gene's germline CDR1 is SGDLS and CDR2 YYNGEE. The CDR3 is made up of 14 amino acids. V lost 3 bases, J lost 6 bases, and 14 bases lay in between. CDR3 DNA sequence: TGTGCCAGCAGCGGACGGAACAGTCGGGATACGCAGTATTTT. It encodes CASSGRNSRDTQYF.

The rearrangement joins TRBV7-2 to TRBJ1-3; D ambiguous. The CDR3 covers 14 residues. CDR1 is SGHTA, CDR2 FQGNSA, per germline. The V and J ends lost 4 bases and 0 bases respectively, with 7 bases between them. The CDR3 nucleotides read TGTGCCAGCAGCTCGACCGTCTCTGGAAACACCATATATTTT. Translation gives CASSSTVSGNTIYF.